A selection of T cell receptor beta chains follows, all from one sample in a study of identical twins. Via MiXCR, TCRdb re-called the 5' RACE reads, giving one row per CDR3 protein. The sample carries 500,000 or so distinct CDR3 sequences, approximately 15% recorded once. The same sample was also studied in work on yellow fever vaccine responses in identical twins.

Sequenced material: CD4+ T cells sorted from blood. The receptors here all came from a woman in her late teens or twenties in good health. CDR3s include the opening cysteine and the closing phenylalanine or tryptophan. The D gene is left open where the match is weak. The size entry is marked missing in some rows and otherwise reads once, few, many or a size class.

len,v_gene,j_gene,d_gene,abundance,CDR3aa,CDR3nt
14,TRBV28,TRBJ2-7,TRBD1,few,CASNLRGQSYEQYF,TGTGCCAGCAACCTAAGGGGGCAGTCATACGAGCAGTACTTC
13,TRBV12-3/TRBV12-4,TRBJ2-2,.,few,CASKRTQGGELFF,TGTGCCAGCAAACGTACTCAAGGCGGGGAGCTGTTTTTT
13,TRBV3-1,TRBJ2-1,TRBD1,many,CACGTGELNEQFF,TGTGCCTGCGGGACAGGGGAGTTGAATGAGCAGTTCTTC
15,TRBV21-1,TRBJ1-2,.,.,CASSKRGQCLYGYTF,TGTGCCAGCAGCAAGCGGGGACAGTGCCTCTATGGCTACACCTTC
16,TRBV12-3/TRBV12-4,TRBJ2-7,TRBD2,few,CASSLGLAGGTYEQYF,TGTGCCAGCAGTCTAGGACTAGCGGGAGGTACCTACGAGCAGTACTTC
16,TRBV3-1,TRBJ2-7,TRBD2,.,CASSQLAGLSSYEQYF,TGTGCCAGCAGCCAATTAGCGGGCCTGTCCTCCTACGAGCAGTACTTC
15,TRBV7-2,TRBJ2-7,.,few,CASSQGPGVAYEQYF,TGTGCCAGCAGCCAGGGCCCGGGGGTAGCCTACGAGCAGTACTTC
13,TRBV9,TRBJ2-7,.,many,CASSFRGEYEQYF,TGTGCCAGCAGCTTCAGGGGAGAATACGAGCAGTACTTC
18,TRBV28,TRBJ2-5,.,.,CASSPAYGGSPLQETQYF,TGTGCCAGCAGTCCCGCGTATGGGGGGAGCCCCCTTCAAGAGACCCAGTACTTC
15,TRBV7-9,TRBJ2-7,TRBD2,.,CASSPKGLASYEQYF,TGTGCCAGCAGCCCGAAGGGACTAGCGAGTTACGAGCAGTACTTC
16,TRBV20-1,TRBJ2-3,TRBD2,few,CSAEGAPGLATDTQYF,TGCAGTGCTGAGGGGGCCCCGGGACTAGCGACAGATACGCAGTATTTT
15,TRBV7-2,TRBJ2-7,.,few,CASSLAPGPSYEQYF,TGTGCCAGCAGCTTAGCCCCGGGACCGAGCTACGAGCAGTACTTC
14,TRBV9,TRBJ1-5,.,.,CASSVGGGEQPQHF,TGTGCCAGCAGCGTAGGAGGCGGGGAGCAGCCCCAGCATTTT
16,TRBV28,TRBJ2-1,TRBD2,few,CASSQWGLANYNEQFF,TGTGCCAGCAGCCAATGGGGACTAGCTAACTACAATGAGCAGTTCTTC
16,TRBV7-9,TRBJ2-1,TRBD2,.,CASSFLTSGGINEQFF,TGTGCCAGCAGCTTCCTTACTAGCGGGGGAATAAATGAGCAGTTCTTC
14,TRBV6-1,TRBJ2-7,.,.,CASSVSVGAYEQYF,TGTGCCAGCAGTGTTTCCGTCGGGGCCTACGAGCAGTACTTC
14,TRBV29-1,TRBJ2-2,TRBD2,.,CSIRPSGNTGELFF,TGCAGCATTCGGCCTAGCGGGAACACCGGGGAGCTGTTTTTT
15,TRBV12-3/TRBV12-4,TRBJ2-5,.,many,CASTPQVSNLETQYF,TGTGCCAGCACCCCACAGGTTTCTAATTTGGAGACCCAGTACTTC
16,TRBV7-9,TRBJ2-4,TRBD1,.,CASSHGQGLAKNIQYF,TGTGCCAGCAGCCACGGACAGGGCTTAGCCAAAAACATTCAGTACTTC
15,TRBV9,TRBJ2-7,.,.,CASSVGTKGSYEQYF,TGTGCCAGCAGCGTAGGCACCAAAGGCTCCTACGAGCAGTACTTC
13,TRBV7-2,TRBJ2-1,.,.,CASMDLSHDEQFF,TGTGCCAGCATGGATCTTTCCCACGATGAGCAGTTCTTC
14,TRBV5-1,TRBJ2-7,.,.,CASRQDSLPYEQYF,TGCGCCAGCAGGCAGGACAGCCTCCCCTACGAGCAGTACTTC
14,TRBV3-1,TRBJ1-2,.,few,CASSQQDRPTANTF,TGTGCCAGCAGCCAGCAAGACAGGCCAACAGCTAACACCTTC
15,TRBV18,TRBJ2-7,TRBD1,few,CASSPTGQSSYEQYF,TGTGCCAGCTCACCTACGGGACAGAGCTCCTACGAGCAGTACTTC
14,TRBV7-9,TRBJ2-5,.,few,CASSSTASAETQYF,TGTGCCAGCAGCTCGACGGCTAGCGCCGAGACCCAGTACTTC
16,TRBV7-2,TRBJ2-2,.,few,CASSAPGVANTGELFF,TGTGCCAGCAGCGCCCCGGGGGTCGCGAACACCGGGGAGCTGTTTTTT
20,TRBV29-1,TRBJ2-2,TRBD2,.,CSVGEFLKGLAGGRAGELFF,TGCAGCGTTGGCGAATTCTTAAAGGGACTAGCGGGAGGGAGAGCCGGGGAGCTGTTTTTT
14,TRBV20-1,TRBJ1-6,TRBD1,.,CSANNRGRGSPLHF,TGCAGTGCTAATAACAGGGGGCGAGGTTCACCCCTCCACTTT
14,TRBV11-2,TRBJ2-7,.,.,CASSSRANTYEQYF,TGTGCCAGCAGCTCCCGGGCGAACACCTACGAGCAGTACTTC
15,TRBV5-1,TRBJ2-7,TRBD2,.,CASSLEVAGVYEQYF,TGCGCCAGCAGCTTGGAAGTAGCGGGGGTCTACGAGCAGTACTTC
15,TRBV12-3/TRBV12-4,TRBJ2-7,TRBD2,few,CASSPGLAGVHEQYF,TGTGCCAGCAGTCCGGGACTAGCGGGAGTCCACGAGCAGTACTTC
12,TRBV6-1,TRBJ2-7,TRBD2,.,CASTRERYEQYF,TGTGCCAGCACGCGGGAGAGGTACGAGCAGTACTTC
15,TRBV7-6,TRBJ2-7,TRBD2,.,CASSAGLAPTYEQYF,TGTGCCAGCAGCGCGGGACTAGCGCCCACCTACGAGCAGTACTTC
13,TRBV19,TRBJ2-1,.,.,CASSTVQNNEQFF,TGTGCCAGTAGTACAGTACAGAACAATGAGCAGTTCTTC
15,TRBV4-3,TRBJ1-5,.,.,CASSQDVRSNQPQHF,TGCGCCAGCAGCCAAGATGTCCGTTCCAATCAGCCCCAGCATTTT
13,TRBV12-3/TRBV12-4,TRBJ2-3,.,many,CASSASGTDTQYF,TGTGCCAGCAGTGCGTCAGGCACAGATACGCAGTATTTT
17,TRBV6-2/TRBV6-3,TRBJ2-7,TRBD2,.,CASRSTSGRIGSYEQYF,TGTGCCAGCAGGTCGACTAGCGGGAGGATCGGCTCCTACGAGCAGTACTTC
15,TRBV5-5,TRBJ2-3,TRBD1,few,CASTSDRVHTDTQYF,TGTGCCAGCACCTCGGACAGGGTACACACAGATACGCAGTATTTT
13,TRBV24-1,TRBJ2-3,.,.,CATARGAVDTQYF,TGTGCCACCGCCCGGGGGGCGGTAGATACGCAGTATTTT
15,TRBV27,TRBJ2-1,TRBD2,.,CASRGLAGGDNEQFF,TGTGCCAGCAGGGGACTAGCGGGAGGGGACAATGAGCAGTTCTTC
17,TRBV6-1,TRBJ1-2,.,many,CASLAPAGAHSPYGYTF,TGTGCCAGCCTAGCTCCGGCAGGGGCGCATAGTCCCTATGGCTACACCTTC